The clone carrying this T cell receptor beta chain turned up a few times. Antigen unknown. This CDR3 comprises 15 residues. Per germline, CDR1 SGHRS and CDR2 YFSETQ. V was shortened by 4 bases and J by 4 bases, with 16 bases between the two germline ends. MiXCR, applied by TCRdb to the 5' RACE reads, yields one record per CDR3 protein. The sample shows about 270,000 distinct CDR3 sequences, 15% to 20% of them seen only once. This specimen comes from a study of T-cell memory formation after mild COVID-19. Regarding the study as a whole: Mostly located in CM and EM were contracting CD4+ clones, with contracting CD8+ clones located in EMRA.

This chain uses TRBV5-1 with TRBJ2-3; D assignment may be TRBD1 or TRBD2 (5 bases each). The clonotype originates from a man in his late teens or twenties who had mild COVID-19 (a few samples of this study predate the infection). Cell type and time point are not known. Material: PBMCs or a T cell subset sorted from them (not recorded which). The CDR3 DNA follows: TGCGCCAGCAGCAACCGGGACCTAGCCTCAGATACGCAGTATTTT. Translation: CASSNRDLASDTQYF.